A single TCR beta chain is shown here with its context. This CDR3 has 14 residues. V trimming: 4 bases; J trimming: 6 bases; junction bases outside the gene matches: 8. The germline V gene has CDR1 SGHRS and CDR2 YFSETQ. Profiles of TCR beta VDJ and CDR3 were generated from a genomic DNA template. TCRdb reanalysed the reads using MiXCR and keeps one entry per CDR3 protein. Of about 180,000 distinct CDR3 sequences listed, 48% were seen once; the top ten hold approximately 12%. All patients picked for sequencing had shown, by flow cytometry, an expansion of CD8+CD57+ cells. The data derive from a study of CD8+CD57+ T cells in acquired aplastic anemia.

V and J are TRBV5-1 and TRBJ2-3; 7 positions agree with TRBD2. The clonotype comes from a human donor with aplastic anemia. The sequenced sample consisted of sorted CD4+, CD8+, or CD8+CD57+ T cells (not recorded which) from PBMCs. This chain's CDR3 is CASSGGLPADTQYF. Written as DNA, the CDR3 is TGCGCCAGCAGCGGGGGACTACCCGCGGATACGCAGTATTTT.